Below are 20 T cell receptor beta chains sequenced from a single sample in a study of beta chain features in type 1 diabetes. The study's findings and limits: Patients with Type 1 diabetes showed moderately but significantly shorter TCRB CDR3s in all four CD4+ subsets.

No antigens are known for them. What was sequenced were expressed TCRB transcripts, since all of the isolated RNA had been reverse transcribed. Repertoires were generated with immunoSEQ multiplex PCR, while TCRdb's copy carries only in-frame clones and drops some. The repertoire includes 130,000 to 150,000 clones, around 13% of them detected once, and about 1.3% sits in the top ten. The sample taken for sequencing was central memory CD4+ T cells from blood. The receptors stem from a young man with type 1 diabetes.

In this sample, this clone turned up once. The chain carries TRBV6-5 and TRBJ2-5, with 11 bases fitting TRBD1. The CDR3 covers 15 residues. In germline, CDR1 is MNHEY, CDR2 SVGAGI. The junction had 8 bases not matched to a gene; V was cut back by 6 bases and J by 5 bases. The CDR3 DNA is TGTGCCAGCAGGATTACGGGACAGGGGGGGGAGACCCAGTACTTC. Translation gives CASRITGQGGETQYF.

The chain has TRBV30 and TRBJ1-2; 8 positions match TRBD1. The CDR3 runs 16 residues. V shed 5 bases, J shed 6 bases, and the junction held 17 bases outside the gene matches. Germline CDR1 GTSNPN, CDR2 SVGIG (reference sequence). CDR3 protein: CAWDRGLTGGWNGYTF. The CDR3 DNA reads as TGTGCCTGGGACCGGGGCCTCACAGGGGGATGGAATGGCTACACCTTC. The full variable domain, its missing parts supplied by reference TRBV30 and TRBJ1-2, is SQTIHQWPATLVQPVGSPLSLECTVEGTSNPNLYWYRQAAGRGLQLLFYSVGIGQISSEVPQNLSASRPQDRQFILSSKKLLLSDSGFYLCAWDRGLTGGWNGYTFGSGTRLTVV.

The chain joins TRBV7-8 to TRBJ2-3; 9 bases fit TRBD2. There are 17 residues in the CDR3. Germline loops: CDR1 SGHVS, CDR2 FQNEAQ. The trim removed 1 base at V and 2 bases at J, leaving 7 bases unmatched. CDR3 sequence (DNA): TGTGCCAGCAGCTTAGACGTAGCGGGGGCGAACACAGATACGCAGTATTTT. As protein: CASSLDVAGANTDTQYF.

The chain is built from TRBV28 and TRBJ1-1, with a tentative D call TRBD1 (5 bases). The CDR3 sequence is 11 residues long. From germline, CDR1 is MDHEN and CDR2 SYDVKM. The ends were cut back, 7 bases at V and 5 bases at J, with 8 bases in the middle. The CDR3 nucleotides read TGTGCCAGCACCTGGGGGACTGAAGCTTTCTTT. Its protein product is CASTWGTEAFF.

V gene TRBV5-1 combines with J gene TRBJ2-7, with no clear D. Germline loops: CDR1 SGHRS, CDR2 YFSETQ. The CDR3 is 12 amino acids. Trimming pared 0 bases from V and 7 bases from J, leaving 8 bases between. The CDR3 here is CASSLGFKEQYF. CDR3 bases: TGCGCCAGCAGCTTGGGATTCAAGGAGCAGTACTTC.

This clone was observed a handful of times. The chain employs TRBV19 and TRBJ1-6; D is unclear. Germline values: CDR1 LNHDA, CDR2 SQIVND (reference sequence). The CDR3 length is 16 residues. Trimming cost V 4 bases and J 4 bases, with 14 bases left between them. The CDR3, as DNA: TGTGCCAGTAGTAAGACATACCCGGTTTATAATTCACCCCTCCACTTT. This encodes CASSKTYPVYNSPLHF.

This sequence joins TRBV2 and TRBJ2-2; 7 bases map to TRBD1. The CDR3 contains 15 residues. V was pared by 6 bases and J by 3 bases, with 7 bases of the junction left unmatched. Germline V lookup: CDR1 SNHLY, CDR2 FYNNEI. In DNA form, the CDR3 reads TGTGCCAGCAGCCCCGACAGGGCTGACACCGGGGAGCTGTTTTTT. Translation: CASSPDRADTGELFF. Drawing the rest from reference TRBV2 and TRBJ2-2, the complete variable domain is EPEVTQTPSHQVTQMGQEVILRCVPISNHLYFYWYRQILGQKVEFLVSFYNNEISEKSEIFDDQFSVERPDGSNFTLKIRSTKLEDSAMYFCASSPDRADTGELFFGEGSRLTVL.

The CDR3 is CASSLSAEYNEQFF. Here the CDR3 DNA reads TGCGCCAGCAGCTTGAGTGCGGAGTACAATGAGCAGTTCTTC. This chain joins TRBV5-1 and TRBJ2-1, with D unclear. Germline lookup yields CDR1 SGHRS and CDR2 YFSETQ. Trimming pared 1 base from V and 4 bases from J, leaving 9 bases between. This CDR3 is built from 14 residues.

A few counts support this clone. The chain recombines TRBV7-2 with TRBJ1-4; no reliable D call. CDR3 size: 13 residues. Per germline, CDR1 SGHTA and CDR2 FQGNSA. V gave up 4 bases and J gave up 5 bases, with 8 bases separating them. CDR3 in DNA: TGTGCCAGCAGCTCAGGACGGAATGAAAAACTGTTTTTT. The encoded protein is CASSSGRNEKLFF.

The V and J genes are TRBV5-1 and TRBJ1-1; D call uncertain. The CDR3 length is 14 residues. Trimming left V 4 bases short and J 1 base short, with 11 bases between. CDR1 is SGHRS, CDR2 YFSETQ, per germline. As DNA, the CDR3 is TGCGCCAGCAGCATACAGTTGACGAACACTGAAGCTTTCTTT. Its protein is CASSIQLTNTEAFF.

This clone has just a few counts. The chain uses TRBV11-2 and TRBJ2-7; D gene ambiguous. Germline V gives CDR1 SGHAT, CDR2 FQNNGV. V lost 0 bases to trimming and J lost 5 bases, with 5 bases between them. The CDR3 covers 12 residues. The CDR3 DNA follows: TGTGCCAGCAGCTTAGATTGGGACGAGCAGTACTTC. It is translated as CASSLDWDEQYF.

The chain links TRBV20-1 to TRBJ2-7; D remains ambiguous. Trimming stripped 6 bases from V and 5 bases from J, with 8 bases between. This CDR3 has 10 amino acids. CDR1 is DFQATT, CDR2 SNEGSKA, per germline (reference sequence). The CDR3 DNA reads as TGCAGTGCAGGCCGGGACGAGCAGTACTTC. Its translation: CSAGRDEQYF.

There are a few counts of this clone. The CDR3 region is CASGPVYQETQYF. The CDR3 DNA sequence: TGTGCCAGCGGTCCGGTGTACCAAGAGACCCAGTACTTC. The rearrangement uses TRBV5-4 and TRBJ2-5, with D unclear. The CDR3 has 13 amino acids. Trimming removed 7 bases at V and 0 bases at J, with 10 bases between. The V gene's germline CDR1 is SGHNT and CDR2 YYREEE (reference sequence).

This clone has more than one count but fewer than ten. The chain has TRBV4-1 and TRBJ2-5; 8 positions match TRBD2. V dropped 6 bases and J dropped 1; count of bases not matched to a gene: 4. From germline, CDR1 is MGHRA and CDR2 YSYEKL. The CDR3 has 14 residues. The CDR3 spells CASSLAGTQETQYF. CDR3 bases: TGCGCCAGCAGTTTAGCGGGAACCCAAGAGACCCAGTACTTC.

This chain links TRBV30 with TRBJ2-1; 9 bases map to TRBD2. This CDR3 is 16 amino acids long. V was clipped by 2 bases and J by 5 bases; unmatched bases: 10. Germline V CDR1 and CDR2: GTSNPN, SVGIG (reference sequence). The DNA for the CDR3 is TGTGCCTGGAGTCGGCGTCTAGCGGGGATCAACAATGAGCAGTTCTTC. It translates to CAWSRRLAGINNEQFF.

The chain carries TRBV28 and TRBJ1-1; D gene unclear. The CDR3 totals 11 residues. V lost 8 bases, J lost 5 bases, and 9 bases lay in between. CDR1 is MDHEN, CDR2 SYDVKM, per germline. DNA of the CDR3: TGTGCCAGCGGAAGAGAGACTGAAGCTTTCTTT. It specifies CASGRETEAFF.

This clone was counted at least ten times. The chain carries TRBV4-1 and TRBJ2-1, with D possibly TRBD1 on 6 matching bases. V dropped 3 bases and J dropped 4 bases, with 10 bases sitting between them. CDR1 is MGHRA, CDR2 YSYEKL, per germline. There are 14 residues in the CDR3. CDR3 amino acids: CASSHLDRYNEQFF. The CDR3 DNA sequence: TGCGCCAGCAGCCACCTCGACAGGTACAATGAGCAGTTCTTC.

The table lists this clone with a few counts. This chain joins TRBV7-3 and TRBJ2-2; D is uncertain. Trimming removed 4 bases from V and 3 bases from J, with 6 bases in between. The germline V gene has CDR1 SGHTA and CDR2 FQGTGA. The CDR3 runs to 13 residues. The CDR3 sequence is CASSSQYTGELFF. For the CDR3, the DNA is TGTGCCAGCAGCTCTCAGTACACCGGGGAGCTGTTTTTT.

The chain couples TRBV29-1 to TRBJ2-2; 7 bases map to TRBD2. Trimming cost V 6 bases and J 7 bases; bases outside gene matches: 11. There are 14 residues in the CDR3. The V gene's germline CDR1 is SQVTM and CDR2 ANQGSEA. The CDR3 is CSVGSSSGGGELFF. For the CDR3, the DNA is TGCAGCGTGGGCTCCTCTAGCGGAGGCGGGGAGCTGTTTTTT.

Comment on this clone: The sample carries other DNA sequences with the same CDR3. The chain has TRBV18 and TRBJ1-1, with D perhaps TRBD1 (5 bases). The V gene lost 3 bases and the J gene lost 1 base, with 6 bases spanning the gap. Per germline, CDR1 KGHSH and CDR2 LQKENI. The CDR3 is 13 amino acids. In DNA form, the CDR3 reads TGTGCCAGCTCACCTACAGGGAACACTGAAGCTTTCTTT. Its translation is CASSPTGNTEAFF.